This T cell receptor beta chain was identified in a study of T cells in Graves' hyperthyroidism and ophthalmopathy. Study-level information: Initial diagnosis, before any treatment, was when peripheral blood was collected.

Participants, patients aged 18 to 65, had newly diagnosed hyperthyroidism with a duration under 2 months. Not enrolled were patients with uncontrolled infection, other autoimmune disease, pregnancy or lactation. Regions amplified from RNA transcripts were the TCR beta CDR3 regions. HTBI primers were employed in a first-round RT-PCR of the TCR CDR3. TCRdb recomputed calls from the multiplex PCR reads with MiXCR, one row per CDR3 protein. The sample carries 340,000 or so distinct CDR3 sequences, around a fifth recorded once. Study outcomes and limitations: Blood samples included most of the expanded thyroid clonotypes exceeding 0.001.

Many counts were recorded for this clonotype. Its antigen remains unidentified. From germline, CDR1 is GTSNPN and CDR2 SVGIG (reference sequence). V was clipped by 7 bases and J by 8 bases, with 17 bases between them. The CDR3 has 12 amino acids. The TCR comes from a woman in her forties or fifties with Graves' hyperthyroidism. The gene calls are TRBV30 and TRBJ1-2; no definite D call. Material: blood. The CDR3 coding sequence is TGTGCCTCCCGAGGGAGCCTGTCCGGCTACACCTTC. It encodes CASRGSLSGYTF.